This T cell receptor beta chain stems from a study of blood T cell repertoires in COVID-19. Background on the study: Both acute and convalescent COVID-19 samples were obtained from the United States, Italy and Spain. PBMCs, B-cell-depleted T cells, or T cells provided the cDNA or gDNA that made up the material.

Source study methods: The assay estimated nucleated cells by amplifying reference gene primers. Only in-frame clones appear in the TCRdb table, and some are missing; sequencing was by immunoSEQ multiplex PCR. V and J calls and clone size are those listed in that table; D and trimming were worked out from the DNA. The sample includes about 250,000 clones, approximately 83% of them seen just once. The sample holds a few counts of this clone. This sample includes further DNA sequences coding for the same CDR3. Losses at the gene ends were 3 bases for V and 5 bases for J; bases not matched to a gene: 9. This CDR3 contains 16 residues. The germline CDR1 and CDR2 sequences are SGHTA and FQGNSA.

The material sequenced was peripheral blood. This rearrangement joins TRBV7-2 to TRBJ2-3; 9 bases fit TRBD2. This sequence originates from an elderly man with acute or convalescent COVID-19. CDR3 DNA: TGTGCCAGCAGCTTCGAGGTCGCGGGAGGGAGAGATACGCAGTATTTT. It specifies CASSFEVAGGRDTQYF.